The T cell receptor beta chain under discussion was sequenced for a study of shared clonotypes between healthy human individuals. The data were produced by immunoSEQ multiplex PCR, yet TCRdb's version contains in-frame clones alone and is incomplete. Among roughly 2,000,000 clones listed, about 95% were seen once. Naive CD8 populations comprised CD45RO-negative cells positively selected for CCR7, excluding terminally differentiated effector memory CD45RA+ cells. Comments on this clone: Other nucleotide sequences in the sample specify the same CDR3.

V dropped 3 bases and J dropped 7 bases, with 7 bases sitting between them. This CDR3 comprises 13 residues. Germline CDR1 and CDR2: MNHEY and SMNVEV (reference sequence). The sequence was obtained from a man between 18 and 35 years old in good health. The chain carries TRBV27 and TRBJ1-6; D uncertain. Specimen: naive CD8+ T cells sorted from blood. The CDR3 reads CASSFSGNSPLHF. In nucleotides, the CDR3 is TGTGCCAGCAGTTTCAGCGGCAATTCACCCCTCCACTTT.